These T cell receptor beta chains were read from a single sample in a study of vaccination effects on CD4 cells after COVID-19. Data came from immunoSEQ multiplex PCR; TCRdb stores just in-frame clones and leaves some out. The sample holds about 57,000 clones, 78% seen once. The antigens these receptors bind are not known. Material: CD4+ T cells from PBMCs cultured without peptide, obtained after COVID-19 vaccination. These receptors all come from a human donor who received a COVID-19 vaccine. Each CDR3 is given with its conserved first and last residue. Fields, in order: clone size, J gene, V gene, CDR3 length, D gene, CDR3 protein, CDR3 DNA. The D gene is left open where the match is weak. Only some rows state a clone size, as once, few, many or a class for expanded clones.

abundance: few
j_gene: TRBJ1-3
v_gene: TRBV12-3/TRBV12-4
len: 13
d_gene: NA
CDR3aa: CASLVNSGNTIYF
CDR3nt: TGTGCCAGCCTCGTGAACTCTGGAAACACCATATATTTT

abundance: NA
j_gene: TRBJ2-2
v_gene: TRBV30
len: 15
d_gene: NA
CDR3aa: CARRDVRANTGELFF
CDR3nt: TGTGCCCGTCGGGACGTACGCGCGAACACCGGGGAGCTGTTTTTT

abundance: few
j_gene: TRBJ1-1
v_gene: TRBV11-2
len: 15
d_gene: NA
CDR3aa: CASSLNPGKNTEAFF
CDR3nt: TGTGCCAGCAGCTTAAATCCGGGGAAGAACACTGAAGCTTTCTTT

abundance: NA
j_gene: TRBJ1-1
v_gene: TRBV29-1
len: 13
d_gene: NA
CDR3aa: CSVGGIMNTEAFF
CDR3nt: TGCAGCGTTGGTGGGATTATGAACACTGAAGCTTTCTTT

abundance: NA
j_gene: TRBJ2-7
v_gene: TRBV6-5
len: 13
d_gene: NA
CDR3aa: CASRSGHPYEQYF
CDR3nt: TGTGCCAGCAGGTCTGGACACCCCTACGAGCAGTACTTC

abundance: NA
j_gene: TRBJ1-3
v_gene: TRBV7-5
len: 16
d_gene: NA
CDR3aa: CARSLVGAGSGYTIYF
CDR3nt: NA

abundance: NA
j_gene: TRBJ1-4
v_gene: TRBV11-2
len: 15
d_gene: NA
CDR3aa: CASSPLTGTPGVLFF
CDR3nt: TGTGCCAGCAGCCCTTTAACAGGGACCCCGGGGGTACTGTTTTTT

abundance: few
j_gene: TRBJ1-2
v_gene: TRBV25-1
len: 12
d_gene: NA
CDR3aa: CASSQAAYGYTF
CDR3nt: TGTGCCAGCAGTCAGGCGGCCTATGGCTACACCTTC

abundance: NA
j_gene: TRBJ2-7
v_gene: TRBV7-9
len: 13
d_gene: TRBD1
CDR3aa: CASSSQGAYEQYF
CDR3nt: TGTGCCAGCAGCTCCCAGGGGGCTTACGAGCAGTACTTC

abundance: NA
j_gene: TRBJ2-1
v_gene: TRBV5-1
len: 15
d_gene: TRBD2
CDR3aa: CASSLSGVWRNEQFF
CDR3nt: TGCGCCAGCAGCTTGAGCGGGGTTTGGCGGAATGAGCAGTTCTTC

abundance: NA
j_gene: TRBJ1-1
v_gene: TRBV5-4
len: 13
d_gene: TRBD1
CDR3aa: CASSRTGGTEAFF
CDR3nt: TGTGCCAGCAGCCGGACAGGGGGCACTGAAGCTTTCTTT

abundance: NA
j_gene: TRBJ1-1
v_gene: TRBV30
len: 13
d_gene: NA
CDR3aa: CAWSVPGAGEAFF
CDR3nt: TGTGCCTGGAGTGTACCAGGGGCAGGTGAAGCTTTCTTT

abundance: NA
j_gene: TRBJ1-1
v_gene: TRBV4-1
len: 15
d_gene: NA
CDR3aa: CASSPGEVLNTEAFF
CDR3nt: TGCGCCAGCAGCCCGGGGGAGGTTTTGAACACTGAAGCTTTCTTT

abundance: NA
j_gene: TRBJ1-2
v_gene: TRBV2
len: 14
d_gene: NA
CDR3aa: CASSTGIRNYGYTF
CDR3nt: TGTGCCAGCAGTACGGGTATCAGAAACTATGGCTACACCTTC

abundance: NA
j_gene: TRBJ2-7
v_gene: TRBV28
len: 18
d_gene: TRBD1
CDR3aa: CASETLPRGQGAHYEQYF
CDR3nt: TGTGCCAGCGAAACTTTGCCCCGGGGACAGGGGGCGCATTACGAGCAGTACTTC

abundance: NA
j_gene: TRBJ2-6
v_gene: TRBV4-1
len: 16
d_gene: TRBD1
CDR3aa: CASSRDRALGANVLTF
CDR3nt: TGCGCCAGCAGCCGGGACAGGGCGCTCGGGGCCAACGTCCTGACTTTC

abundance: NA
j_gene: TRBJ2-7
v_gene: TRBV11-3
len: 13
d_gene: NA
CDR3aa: CASSFESHYEQYF
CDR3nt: TGTGCCAGCAGCTTCGAGTCTCACTACGAGCAGTACTTC

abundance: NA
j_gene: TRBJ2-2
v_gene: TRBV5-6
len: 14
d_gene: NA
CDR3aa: CASSLRMGAGELFF
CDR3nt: TGTGCCAGCAGCTTGCGAATGGGGGCCGGGGAGCTGTTTTTT

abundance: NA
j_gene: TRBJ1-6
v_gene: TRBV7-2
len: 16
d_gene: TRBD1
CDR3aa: CASSLTNRGRGSPLHF
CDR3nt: TGTGCCAGCAGCTTAACGAACAGGGGAAGGGGATCACCCCTCCACTTT

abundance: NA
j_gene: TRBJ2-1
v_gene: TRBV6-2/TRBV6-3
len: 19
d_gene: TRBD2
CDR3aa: CASSYVGYGRAGAFNEQFF
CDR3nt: TGTGCCAGCAGTTACGTGGGGTATGGAAGAGCGGGGGCGTTCAATGAGCAGTTCTTC

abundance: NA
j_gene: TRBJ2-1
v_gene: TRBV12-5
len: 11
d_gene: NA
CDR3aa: CATGFSHEQFF
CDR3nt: TGTGCTACAGGGTTCTCCCATGAGCAGTTCTTC

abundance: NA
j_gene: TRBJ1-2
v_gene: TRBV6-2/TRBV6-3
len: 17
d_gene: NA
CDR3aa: CASSYTKSGRGNYGYTF
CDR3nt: TGTGCCAGCAGTTACACTAAATCCGGACGGGGAAACTATGGCTACACCTTC

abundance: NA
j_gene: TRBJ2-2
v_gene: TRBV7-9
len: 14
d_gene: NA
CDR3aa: CASSNRGGTGELFF
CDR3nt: TGTGCCAGCAGCAATAGGGGAGGCACCGGGGAGCTGTTTTTT

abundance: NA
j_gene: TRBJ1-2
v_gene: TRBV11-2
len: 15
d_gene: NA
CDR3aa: CASSLDHWRGNGYTF
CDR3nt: TGTGCCAGCAGCTTAGATCATTGGAGGGGAAATGGCTACACCTTC

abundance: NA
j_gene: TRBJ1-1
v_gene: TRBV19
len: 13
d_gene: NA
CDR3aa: CASSMRRSTEAFF
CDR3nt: TGTGCCAGTAGTATGAGGAGGAGCACTGAAGCTTTCTTT

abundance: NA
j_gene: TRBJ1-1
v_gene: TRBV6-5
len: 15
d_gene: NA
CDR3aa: CASSTTGGMNTEAFF
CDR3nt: TGTGCCAGCAGCACTACGGGGGGGATGAACACTGAAGCTTTCTTT

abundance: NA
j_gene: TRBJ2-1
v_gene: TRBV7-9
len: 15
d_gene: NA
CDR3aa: CASSLVSRSSPEQFF
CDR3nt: TGTGCCAGCAGCTTAGTGTCGAGGTCCTCCCCTGAGCAGTTCTTC

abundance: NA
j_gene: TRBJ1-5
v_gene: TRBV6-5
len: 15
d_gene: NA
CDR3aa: CASSSDGIFNQPQHF
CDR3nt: TGTGCCAGCAGTTCCGATGGGATATTTAATCAGCCCCAGCATTTT

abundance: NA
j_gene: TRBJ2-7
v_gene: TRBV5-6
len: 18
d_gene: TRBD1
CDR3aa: CASSLSPGQGNFVYEQYF
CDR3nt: TGTGCCAGCAGCTTATCACCGGGACAGGGAAATTTCGTCTACGAGCAGTACTTC

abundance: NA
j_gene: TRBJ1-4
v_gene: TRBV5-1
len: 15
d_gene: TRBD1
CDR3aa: CASSGGTGAYEKLFF
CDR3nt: TGCGCCAGCAGCGGTGGGACAGGAGCTTATGAAAAACTGTTTTTT

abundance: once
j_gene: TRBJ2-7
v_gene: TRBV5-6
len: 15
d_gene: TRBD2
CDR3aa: CASSLWVRRGGEQYF
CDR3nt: TGTGCCAGCAGCTTGTGGGTTCGCCGGGGGGGCGAGCAGTACTTC

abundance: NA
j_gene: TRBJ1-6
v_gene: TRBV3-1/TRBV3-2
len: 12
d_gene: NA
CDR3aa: CASSPGRSPLHF
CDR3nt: TGTGCCAGCAGTCCCGGACGTTCACCCCTCCACTTT

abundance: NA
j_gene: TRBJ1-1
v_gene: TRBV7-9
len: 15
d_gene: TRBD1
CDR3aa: CASSLGGTENTEAFF
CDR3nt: TGTGCCAGCAGTTTGGGGGGGACAGAGAACACTGAAGCTTTCTTT

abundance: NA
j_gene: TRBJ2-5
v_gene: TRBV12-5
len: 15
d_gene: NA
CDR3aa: CASDDGQGIRETQYF
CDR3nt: TGTGCTAGTGACGATGGGCAGGGGATTCGGGAGACCCAGTACTTC

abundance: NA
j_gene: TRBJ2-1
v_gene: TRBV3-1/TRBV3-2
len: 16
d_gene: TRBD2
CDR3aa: CASRARLAGGPVEQFF
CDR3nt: TGTGCCAGCCGGGCCCGACTAGCGGGGGGGCCAGTAGAGCAGTTCTTC

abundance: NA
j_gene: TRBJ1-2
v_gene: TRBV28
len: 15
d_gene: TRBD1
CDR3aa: CASSSLDRVGYGYTF
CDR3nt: TGTGCCAGCAGTTCTTTGGACAGGGTAGGCTATGGCTACACCTTC

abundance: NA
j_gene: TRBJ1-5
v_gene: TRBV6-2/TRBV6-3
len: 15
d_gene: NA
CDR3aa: CASSRTPDSNQPQHF
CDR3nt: TGTGCCAGCAGTCGGACTCCAGATAGCAATCAGCCCCAGCATTTT

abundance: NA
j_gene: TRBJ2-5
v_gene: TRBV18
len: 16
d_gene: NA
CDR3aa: CASSIRVGKNQETQYF
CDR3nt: TGTGCCAGCTCAATACGGGTCGGGAAGAACCAAGAGACCCAGTACTTC

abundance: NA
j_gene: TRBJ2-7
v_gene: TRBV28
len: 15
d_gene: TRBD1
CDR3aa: CASSAPGTGSSEQYF
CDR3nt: TGTGCCAGCAGTGCCCCCGGGACAGGGTCTAGCGAGCAGTACTTC

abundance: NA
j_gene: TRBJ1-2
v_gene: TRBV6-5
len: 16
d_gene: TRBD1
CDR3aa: CASSYTISGTGVGYTF
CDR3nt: TGTGCCAGCAGTTACACTATTAGTGGGACAGGGGTTGGCTACACCTTC

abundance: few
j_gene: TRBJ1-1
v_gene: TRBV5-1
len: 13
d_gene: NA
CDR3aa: CASSLGGGTEAFF
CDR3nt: TGCGCCAGCAGCTTGGGAGGGGGCACTGAAGCTTTCTTT

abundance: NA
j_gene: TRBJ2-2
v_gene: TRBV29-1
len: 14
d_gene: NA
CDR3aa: CSIQKGRGGGELFF
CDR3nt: TGCAGTATCCAGAAAGGGCGGGGTGGCGGGGAGCTGTTTTTT

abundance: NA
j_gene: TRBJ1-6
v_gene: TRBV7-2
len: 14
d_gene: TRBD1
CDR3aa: CASSLKRQGSPLHF
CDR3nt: TGTGCCAGCAGCTTAAAGAGACAGGGCTCACCCCTCCACTTT

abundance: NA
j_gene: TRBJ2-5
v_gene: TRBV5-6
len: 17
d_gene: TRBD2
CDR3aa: CASSLAGLAGGQETQYF
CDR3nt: TGTGCCAGCAGCTTGGCCGGCCTAGCGGGGGGACAAGAGACCCAGTACTTC

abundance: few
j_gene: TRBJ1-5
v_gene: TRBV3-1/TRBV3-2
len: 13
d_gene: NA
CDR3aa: CASSQTDNQPQHF
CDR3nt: TGTGCCAGCAGCCAGACAGACAATCAGCCCCAGCATTTT

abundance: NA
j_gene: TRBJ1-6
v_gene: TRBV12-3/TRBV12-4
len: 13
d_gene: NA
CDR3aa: CATRLNWNSPLHF
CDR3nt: TGTGCCACCCGGCTAAACTGGAATTCACCCCTCCACTTT

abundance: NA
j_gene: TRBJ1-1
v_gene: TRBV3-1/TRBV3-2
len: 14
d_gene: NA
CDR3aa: CASSQDQGNTEAFF
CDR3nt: TGTGCCAGCAGCCAAGATCAGGGGAACACTGAAGCTTTCTTT

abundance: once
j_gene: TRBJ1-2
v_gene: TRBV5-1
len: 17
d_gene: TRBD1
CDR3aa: CASSDRTGGRVSYGYTF
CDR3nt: TGCGCCAGCAGCGACCGGACAGGGGGGAGAGTTAGCTATGGCTACACCTTC